These 24 T cell receptor beta chains share one sample of origin, sequenced in a study of T cells in Graves' hyperthyroidism and ophthalmopathy. Researchers amplified the TCR beta CDR3 regions from RNA transcripts. HTBI primers drove first-round RT-PCR of the TCR CDR3. TCRdb reanalysed the multiplex PCR reads using MiXCR and keeps one entry per CDR3 protein. In the table there are 250,000 to 300,000 distinct CDR3 sequences, 13% of which are singletons. The sequencing sample was made of blood. The receptors here all came from a woman in her twenties or thirties with Graves' hyperthyroidism that later progressed to Graves' ophthalmopathy.

A single count supports this clonotype. The chain uses TRBV19 and TRBJ2-1; TRBD2 aligns across 8 bases. Germline values: CDR1 LNHDA, CDR2 SQIVND (reference sequence). The CDR3 runs 15 residues. The V and J ends lost 7 bases and 0 bases, in that order; junction bases with no gene match: 5. The CDR3: CASTHGGDSYNEQFF. The CDR3 DNA sequence: TGTGCCAGTACCCACGGGGGGGACTCCTACAATGAGCAGTTCTTC.

This CDR3 reads CASSEQQGSEKLFF. CDR3 sequence (DNA): TGTGCCAGCAGCGAACAACAGGGAAGCGAAAAACTGTTTTTT. This chain uses TRBV9 with TRBJ1-4, with D tentatively TRBD1 (6 bases). V gave up 3 bases and J gave up 8 bases, with 14 bases separating them. The CDR3 is 14 residues long. Germline-derived CDR1 and CDR2 are SGDLS and YYNGEE.

The table lists this clonotype with a few counts. This rearrangement joins TRBV28 to TRBJ2-7; weak D call: TRBD2 (6 bases). Germline V gene lookup returns CDR1 MDHEN and CDR2 SYDVKM. This CDR3 is 14 amino acids long. The V end was cut by 3 bases, the J end by 2 bases, with 11 bases between. DNA for the CDR3: TGTGCCAGCAGTTTGGGACTGCACCCCTACGAGCAGTACTTC. Amino acid sequence: CASSLGLHPYEQYF. The variable domain in full, completed from reference TRBV28 and TRBJ2-7, reads DVKVTQSSRYLVKRTGEKVFLECVQDMDHENMFWYRQDPGLGLRLIYFSYDVKMKEKGDIPEGYSVSREKKERFSLILESASTNQTSMYLCASSLGLHPYEQYFGPGTRLTVT.

This clonotype was counted a few times. The rearrangement links TRBV19 to TRBJ2-7; 12 nucleotides align to TRBD2. CDR1 and CDR2 from the germline V gene are LNHDA and SQIVND (reference sequence). The junction had 10 bases not matched to a gene; V was cut back by 4 bases and J by 6 bases. The CDR3 is made up of 16 amino acids. CDR3 sequence: CASSTSGLAGFPEQYF. CDR3 sequence (DNA): TGTGCCAGTAGTACCTCCGGACTAGCGGGATTTCCCGAGCAGTACTTC.

Ten or more counts support this clonotype. The CDR3 spells CSASDRGTTDTQYF. As DNA, the CDR3 is TGCAGTGCTAGCGACAGGGGTACCACAGATACGCAGTATTTT. The chain recombines TRBV20-1 with TRBJ2-3, with TRBD1 identical over 8 bases. V gave up 3 bases and J gave up 2 bases; unmatched junction bases: 4. This CDR3 is built from 14 residues. CDR1 DFQATT and CDR2 SNEGSKA come from the germline V gene (reference sequence).

On this clonotype: A read error may explain this, as a much larger clone is one base away. The V and J genes are TRBV28 and TRBJ2-7; TRBD2 matches at 10 bases. The CDR3 runs 16 residues. V trimming: 1 base; J trimming: 1 base; junction bases outside the gene matches: 4. Per the germline V gene, CDR1 is MDHEN and CDR2 is SYDVKM. This chain's CDR3 is CASSLSSSGSSYEQYF. The CDR3 bases are TGTGCCAGCAGTTTATCTTCTAGCGGGAGTTCCTACGAGCAGTACTTC. Together with reference TRBV28 and TRBJ2-7, the CDR3 gives the full variable domain: DVKVTQSSRYLVKRTGEKVFLECVQDMDHENMFWYRQDPGLGLRLIYFSYDVKMKEKGDIPEGYSVSREKKERFSLILESASTNQTSMYLCASSLSSSGSSYEQYFGPGTRLTVT.

In this sample, this clonotype turned up many times. The chain combines TRBV13 with TRBJ2-7; D is undetermined. V was cut by 5 bases and J by 3 bases, with 8 bases left in between. Germline assignment: CDR1 PRHDT and CDR2 FYEKMQ (reference sequence). CDR3 size: 12 residues. The CDR3, as DNA: TGTGCCAGCAGCCCACATGGCTACGAGCAGTACTTC. It translates to CASSPHGYEQYF. The full variable domain, completed using reference TRBV13 and TRBJ2-7, is AAGVIQSPRHLIKEKRETATLKCYPIPRHDTVYWYQQGPGQDPQFLISFYEKMQSDKGSIPDRFSAQQFSDYHSELNMSSLELGDSALYFCASSPHGYEQYFGPGTRLTVT.

This clonotype has just a few counts. This chain links TRBV6-1 with TRBJ2-3; D is uncertain. Between the trimmed V and J ends, which lost 8 bases and 1 base, there was a span of 13 bases. From germline, CDR1 is MNHNS and CDR2 SASEGT. The CDR3 has 14 amino acids. CDR3 loop: CASRREAGTDTQYF. The DNA of the CDR3 is TGTGCCAGCCGACGCGAGGCAGGCACAGATACGCAGTATTTT.

This clonotype was seen ten or more times. The chain employs TRBV6-2 or TRBV6-3 and TRBJ2-3; perhaps TRBD2 as D (5 bases). V dropped 6 bases and J dropped 0 bases, with 10 bases sitting between them. CDR3 length: 14 residues. The germline V gene has CDR1 MNHEY and CDR2 SVGEGT. The CDR3: CASSLRTSTDTQYF. Written as DNA, the CDR3 is TGTGCCAGCAGCTTGCGGACTAGCACAGATACGCAGTATTTT.

The sample holds many counts of this clonotype. V gene TRBV19 combines with J gene TRBJ1-5; maybe TRBD1 (6 bases). V lost 5 bases and J lost 5, with 10 bases in between. Germline assignment: CDR1 LNHDA and CDR2 SQIVND (reference sequence). This CDR3 contains 13 residues. The CDR3 is CASSRAGDQPQHF. The CDR3 bases are TGTGCCAGTAGTCGGGCAGGGGATCAGCCCCAGCATTTT.

This clonotype was detected only a few times. The rearrangement uses TRBV4-1 and TRBJ1-3; no clear D. Germline CDR1 and CDR2: MGHRA and YSYEKL. This CDR3 contains 15 residues. Trimming took 1 base from V and 4 from J, leaving 11 bases between them. Written as DNA, the CDR3 is TGCGCCAGCAGCCAAGCTTTCCCCAAAGGAAACACCATATATTTT. It yields the protein CASSQAFPKGNTIYF.

This clonotype occurred many times. CDR3 nucleotide sequence: TGTGCCAGCAATAAAGACAGGGGCGGCACAGATACGCAGTATTTT. This gives the protein CASNKDRGGTDTQYF. This chain uses TRBV6-1 with TRBJ2-3, with TRBD1 matching over 8 bases. Germline assignment: CDR1 MNHNS and CDR2 SASEGT. The trim removed 7 bases at V and 1 base at J, leaving 7 bases unmatched. The CDR3 sequence is 15 residues long.

The V and J genes are TRBV5-8 and TRBJ1-4; D is uncertain. V lost 4 bases and J 2 bases, leaving 6 bases between the germline ends. The CDR3 has 13 residues. The V gene's germline CDR1 is SGHTS and CDR2 YDEGEE. In DNA form, the CDR3 reads TGTGCCAGCAGCGTGGGGACTAATGAAAAACTGTTTTTT. It translates to CASSVGTNEKLFF.

There are many counts of this clonotype. This sequence joins TRBV7-2 and TRBJ1-6; D might be TRBD1 (6 bases). Germline V lookup: CDR1 SGHTA, CDR2 FQGNSA. V gave up 5 bases and J gave up 5 bases, with 16 bases separating them. The CDR3 length is 16 residues. In DNA form, the CDR3 reads TGTGCCAGCAGCGCGATGGGGGGGGCAGATAATTCACCCCTCCACTTT. Translated, it gives CASSAMGGADNSPLHF.

In this sample, this clonotype turned up a few times. This may come from a read error, since a much larger clone is one base off. This sequence joins TRBV20-1 and TRBJ2-7; D unresolved. Trimming pared 3 bases from V and 3 bases from J, leaving 15 bases between. This CDR3 contains 14 residues. Germline loops: CDR1 DFQATT, CDR2 SNEGSKA (reference sequence). CDR3 in amino acids: CSASDEGRYYEQYF. DNA for the CDR3: TGCAGTGCTAGTGATGAAGGCCGGTACTACGAGCAGTACTTC.

This clonotype occurred a few times. The genes are TRBV4-3 and TRBJ2-1; 9 bases fit TRBD2. V shed 9 bases and J 5 bases; nucleotides not matched to a gene: 8. Germline CDR1 is LGHNA and CDR2 is YSLEER. The CDR3 loop spans 14 amino acids. The CDR3 DNA follows: TGCGCCAGTCGGCCGGCTAGCGGGGACAATGAGCAGTTCTTC. This sequence encodes CASRPASGDNEQFF.

This clonotype was counted at least ten times. The V gene is TRBV29-1, the J gene TRBJ2-7, with D possibly being TRBD1 (5 bases). This CDR3 region has 13 residues. CDR1 SQVTM and CDR2 ANQGSEA come from the germline V gene. V was pared by 4 bases and J by 4 bases, with 14 bases between. CDR3 DNA: TGCAGCGTTGCGACGGACATTAGTTACGAGCAGTACTTC. This translates into CSVATDISYEQYF.

Only a few counts were recorded for this clonotype. This sequence joins TRBV28 and TRBJ2-3, with 9 bases matching TRBD1. The J segment lost 0 bases and the V segment lost 2 bases, leaving 6 bases of the junction unmatched. The germline gives CDR1 MDHEN, CDR2 SYDVKM. The CDR3 consists of 17 residues. The CDR3 sequence is CASSLLGQGTSTDTQYF. The CDR3 bases are TGTGCCAGCAGTTTACTAGGACAGGGGACTAGCACAGATACGCAGTATTTT. Together with reference TRBV28 and TRBJ2-3, the CDR3 gives the full variable domain: DVKVTQSSRYLVKRTGEKVFLECVQDMDHENMFWYRQDPGLGLRLIYFSYDVKMKEKGDIPEGYSVSREKKERFSLILESASTNQTSMYLCASSLLGQGTSTDTQYFGPGTRLTVL.

This clonotype turned up a few times. The chain uses TRBV19 and TRBJ2-3; the match to TRBD2 covers 9 bases. The CDR3 runs to 17 residues. The germline V gene encodes CDR1 LNHDA and CDR2 SQIVND (reference sequence). The V gene end was trimmed by 5 bases and the J gene end by 2 bases; junction bases not matched to a gene: 11. The CDR3 region has the DNA TGTGCCAGTAGTCCCGGGTCTCCTAGCGGGAACACAGATACGCAGTATTTT. It yields the protein CASSPGSPSGNTDTQYF.

This clonotype has ten or more counts. This chain uses TRBV11-2 with TRBJ2-7, with D perhaps TRBD1 (6 bases). V was cut by 4 bases and J by 5 bases, with 33 bases left in between. Germline V gene lookup returns CDR1 SGHAT and CDR2 FQNNGV. CDR3 length: 20 amino acids. The CDR3 coding sequence is TGTGCCAGCAGCTCTAAAGAGAAAGGTTCCACAGGGTACAACTACGACGAGCAGTACTTC. This sequence encodes CASSSKEKGSTGYNYDEQYF.

This clonotype occurred many times. The chain is built from TRBV6-2 or TRBV6-3 and TRBJ2-7; 7 bases fit TRBD2. CDR3 size: 14 residues. Germline CDR1 MNHEY, CDR2 SVGEGT. V lost 3 bases to trimming and J lost 5 bases; unmatched junction nucleotides: 7. The CDR3 loop is CASSYDTSADEQYF. The CDR3 nucleotides are TGTGCCAGCAGTTATGATACTAGCGCTGACGAGCAGTACTTC.

This clonotype was seen at least ten times. The chain carries TRBV5-1 and TRBJ2-1; a weak D match, TRBD2 (5 bases). Germline V lookup: CDR1 SGHRS, CDR2 YFSETQ. The CDR3 is 11 amino acids. Between the trimmed V and J ends, which lost 6 bases and 13 bases, there was a span of 14 bases. CDR3 protein: CASTLDGGQFF. The CDR3 DNA follows: TGCGCCAGCACCCTTGACGGAGGACAGTTCTTC.

This clonotype came up a few times. The chain uses TRBV6-1 and TRBJ2-7; D possibly corresponds to TRBD2 (6 bases). The V end lost 6 bases, the J end lost 3 bases, and 15 bases lay between the germline ends. CDR1 is MNHNS, CDR2 SASEGT, per germline. The CDR3 is 14 residues long. The CDR3 loop reads CASREGASGYEQYF. The CDR3 nucleotides are TGTGCCAGCAGGGAGGGAGCAAGCGGCTACGAGCAGTACTTC.

This clonotype was recorded at least ten times. The chain carries TRBV24-1 and TRBJ1-2; D gene unclear. V dropped 1 base and J dropped 6 bases, with 8 bases sitting between them. Germline CDR1 KGHDR, CDR2 SFDVKD. There are 13 residues in the CDR3. CDR3 nucleotides: TGTGCCACCAGTGATTTAGCCTTCCATGGCTACACCTTC. Translating gives CATSDLAFHGYTF.